This T cell receptor beta chain stems from a study of identical twins. TCRdb reprocessed the 5' RACE reads with MiXCR, giving one entry per CDR3 protein. The table includes approximately 230,000 distinct CDR3 sequences, 5.5% to 7.5% detected once. CDR1 is MGHRA, CDR2 YSYEKL, per germline. The ends were cut back, 0 bases at V and 8 bases at J, with 7 bases in the middle. The CDR3 covers 12 residues. This clonotype turned up a few times. The data also belong to a second study, concerning T cells expressing NK-cell markers. That paper adds: Beta-chain profiling covered CD3+CD56+NKG2C+, CD3+CD56+NKG2C- and CD3+CD56-NKG2C+ sorted subsets. There were seven HCMV-seropositive donors and one seronegative donor among the eight sequenced. Alpha-beta TCR T cells were the sole sorting target in several experiments, owing to an anti-gamma-delta TCR antibody.

This sequence joins TRBV4-1 and TRBJ1-2; no clear D gene. The sample consisted of CD8+ T cells sorted from blood. The sequence came from a woman between 18 and 29 years old in good health. The CDR3, as DNA: TGCGCCAGCAGCCAAGATTCGGTGGGCTACACCTTC. Its translation: CASSQDSVGYTF.